This T cell receptor (beta chain) was recovered during a study of T cells in Graves' hyperthyroidism and ophthalmopathy (dated by TCRdb to about 2019). Study-wide context: Peripheral blood samples were taken at the time of initial diagnosis, prior to any treatment. Once sampling was done, hyperthyroidism patients were given methimazole at a starting dose of 30 mg daily, whereas ophthalmopathy patients were given high-dose intravenous methylprednisolone. The 100 discovery patients were randomly split 7:3 into training and test sets. Prospective prediction of ophthalmopathy was tested in an independent validation cohort consisting of 18 hyperthyroidism patients and some 17 patients who later progressed to ophthalmopathy. To identify TCR V-J signatures that set the groups apart, the researchers used a discovery cohort of about a hundred patients, made up of under 50 with Graves' ophthalmopathy and 55 to 65 with stable Graves' hyperthyroidism. The paper describes TCR Vbeta CDR3 sequencing of more than 120 peripheral blood samples, made up of 43 ophthalmopathy patients, over 70 hyperthyroidism patients and about 17 progressor patients. In addition, the study compared T-cell repertoires in thyroid tissue and in blood from six Graves' hyperthyroidism patients.

The germline V gene gives CDR1 as SGHAT and CDR2 as FQNNGV. The CDR3 has 12 amino acids, counting the end cysteine and phenylalanine. CDR3 DNA is the only sequence kept; it has 36 bases, read in frame from the first base. V was cut back by 5 bases and J by 4 bases, leaving a gap of 8 bases between them. This clonotype showed up many times. Its recognized antigen is unknown. Base qualities are not at hand, and no much larger clone is one base apart. Findings and caveats that apply to the study as a whole: In validation, progression to ophthalmopathy was predicted by the model with almost 71% sensitivity and around 75% specificity, a median of about 6.8 months before onset. A 13 V-J signature model separated ophthalmopathy from stable hyperthyroidism, with 87.88% sensitivity and about 81% specificity in cross-validation and 80%/75% in testing. No statistical method was used to fix the sample size in advance, and group allocation was not hidden from the investigators. Most expanded thyroid clonotypes (frequency above 0.001) were also detected in blood, suggesting blood repertoires may reflect thyroid immune responses.

Hyperthyroidism patients were aged 18 to 65 years and newly diagnosed, with disease duration of less than 2 months. Exclusion was applied to patients with uncontrolled infections, other autoimmune diseases, pregnancy or lactation. Clinical symptoms, serum thyroxine and TRAb, thyroid ultrasound, and orbital computed tomography formed the basis for the diagnoses. Blood from progressor patients was collected at the time of first diagnosis with hyperthyroidism, before any ophthalmopathy symptoms had appeared. Ficoll-Paque density gradient centrifugation was used to isolate PBMCs from approximately 10 ml of fresh peripheral blood. Progressor patients were defined as those initially diagnosed with Graves' hyperthyroidism in whom ophthalmopathy developed during follow-up. Trizol reagent was used to extract total RNA, and RNA quality was then checked on an Agilent 2100 Bioanalyzer. Amplification of TCR beta CDR3 regions was carried out from RNA transcripts. The first round of RT-PCR for the TCR CDR3 was performed with the HTBI primer set and the Qiagen OneStep RT-PCR kit. Libraries were constructed in a second round of multiplex PCR, after which size selection and purification were performed. Libraries were sequenced paired-end with 100 bp reads on an Illumina HiSeq2000. Concerning the study's data processing: Raw data were processed with SOAPnuke, discarding reads with adapters, uncalled bases, mean Phred below 15, or no exact constant-primer or identifier match. COPE v1.2.5 was used to merge high-quality paired reads, and clonotypes were defined as unique nucleotide sequences. MiTCR v1.1 was used to align clonotypes to the IMGT TRBV, TRBD and TRBJ reference segments. Analysis was restricted to V-J combinations with a frequency above 0.0001, which covered about 99% of repertoires. A TCS score was defined as the ratio between F50 (clonal expansion) and ExV (chaos), using BLOSUM62-based TCRdist between CDR3 peptides within each V-J. Welch's t-statistics and random forest reduced roughly 530 V-J features to under 15, which were used in a naive Bayes classifier (R e1071). TCRdb handled the public reads itself, with Q25 trimming in fastp and clone calling in MiXCR, and kept productive beta chains. Each record represents a unique CDR3 protein, reported with the most common genes and DNA among its rows. The V and J calls and clone size are TCRdb's, not the authors'. This sample gives hundreds of thousands of distinct CDR3 sequences in total; more than 11% of them show up just once. The ten largest clones represent around 5.4% of the sample.

Sequenced: blood. This TCR derives from a woman aged 25 to 39 with Graves' hyperthyroidism that later progressed to Graves' ophthalmopathy. The chain couples TRBV11-2 to TRBJ2-5; no D gene can be assigned with confidence. CDR3 loop: CASSGVGETQYF. The DNA sequence is TGTGCCAGCAGCGGTGTCGGAGAGACCCAGTACTTC.